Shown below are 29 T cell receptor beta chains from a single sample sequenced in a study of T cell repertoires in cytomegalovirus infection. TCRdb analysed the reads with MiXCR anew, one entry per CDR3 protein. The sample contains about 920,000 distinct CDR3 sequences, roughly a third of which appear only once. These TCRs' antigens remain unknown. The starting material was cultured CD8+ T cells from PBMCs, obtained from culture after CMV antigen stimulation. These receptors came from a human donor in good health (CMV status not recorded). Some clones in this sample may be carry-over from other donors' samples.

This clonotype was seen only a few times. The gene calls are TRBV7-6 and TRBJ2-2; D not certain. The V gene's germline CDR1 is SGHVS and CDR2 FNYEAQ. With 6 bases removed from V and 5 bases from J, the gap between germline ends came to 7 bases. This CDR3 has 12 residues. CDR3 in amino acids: CASSRWTGELFF. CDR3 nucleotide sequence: TGTGCCAGCAGTCGGTGGACCGGGGAGCTGTTTTTT.

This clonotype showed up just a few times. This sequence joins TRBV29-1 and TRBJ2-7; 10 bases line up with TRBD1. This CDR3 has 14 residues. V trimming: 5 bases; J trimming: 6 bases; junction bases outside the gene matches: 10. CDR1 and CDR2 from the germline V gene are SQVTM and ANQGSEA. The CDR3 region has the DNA TGCAGCGTTTCCCTGGGACAGGGGATAGGCGAGCAGTACTTC. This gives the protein CSVSLGQGIGEQYF.

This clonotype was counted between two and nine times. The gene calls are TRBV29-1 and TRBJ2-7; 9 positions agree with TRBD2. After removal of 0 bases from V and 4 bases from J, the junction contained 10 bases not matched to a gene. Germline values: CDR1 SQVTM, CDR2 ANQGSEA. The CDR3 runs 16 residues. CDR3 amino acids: CSVEDWASGDFYEQYF. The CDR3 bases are TGCAGCGTTGAAGATTGGGCTAGCGGGGATTTTTACGAGCAGTACTTC.

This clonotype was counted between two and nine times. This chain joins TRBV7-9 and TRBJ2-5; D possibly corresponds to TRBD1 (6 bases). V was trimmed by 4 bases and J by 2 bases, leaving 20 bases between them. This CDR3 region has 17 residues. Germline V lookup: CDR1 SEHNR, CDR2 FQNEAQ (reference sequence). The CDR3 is CASSSRKDRERQETQYF. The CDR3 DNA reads TGTGCCAGCAGCTCCCGCAAGGACAGAGAGAGGCAAGAGACCCAGTACTTC.

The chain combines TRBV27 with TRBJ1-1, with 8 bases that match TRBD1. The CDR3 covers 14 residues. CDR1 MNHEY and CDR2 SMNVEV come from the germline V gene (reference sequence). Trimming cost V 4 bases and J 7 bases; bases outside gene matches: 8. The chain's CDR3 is CASSSPGGVHEAFF. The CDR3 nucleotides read TGTGCCAGCAGTTCCCCAGGGGGCGTCCATGAAGCTTTCTTT.

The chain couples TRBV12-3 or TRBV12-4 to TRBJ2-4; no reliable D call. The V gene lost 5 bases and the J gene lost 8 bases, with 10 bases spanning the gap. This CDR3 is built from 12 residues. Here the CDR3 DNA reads TGTGCCAGCAGTCCACCAGGAGACATTCAGTACTTC. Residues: CASSPPGDIQYF.

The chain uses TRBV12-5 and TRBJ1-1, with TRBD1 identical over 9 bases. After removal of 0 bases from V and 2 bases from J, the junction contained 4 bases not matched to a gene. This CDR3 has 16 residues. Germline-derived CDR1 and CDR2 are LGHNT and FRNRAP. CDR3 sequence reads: CASGLVRDRVNTEAFF. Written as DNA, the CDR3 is TGTGCTAGTGGTTTGGTCCGGGACAGGGTTAACACTGAAGCTTTCTTT.

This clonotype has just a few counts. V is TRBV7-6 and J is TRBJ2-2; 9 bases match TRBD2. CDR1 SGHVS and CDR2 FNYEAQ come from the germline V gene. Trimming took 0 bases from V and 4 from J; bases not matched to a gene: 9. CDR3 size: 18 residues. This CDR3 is CASSLARERGASTGELFF. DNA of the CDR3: TGTGCCAGCAGCTTAGCGCGGGAGCGGGGGGCCTCCACCGGGGAGCTGTTTTTT.

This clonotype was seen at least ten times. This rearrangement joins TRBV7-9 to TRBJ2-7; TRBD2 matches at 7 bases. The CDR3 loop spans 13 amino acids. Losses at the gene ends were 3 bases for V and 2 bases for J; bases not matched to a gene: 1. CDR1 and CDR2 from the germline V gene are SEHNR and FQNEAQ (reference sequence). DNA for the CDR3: TGTGCCAGCAGCTTCCGGGGGGCCTACGAGCAGTACGTC. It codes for CASSFRGAYEQYV.

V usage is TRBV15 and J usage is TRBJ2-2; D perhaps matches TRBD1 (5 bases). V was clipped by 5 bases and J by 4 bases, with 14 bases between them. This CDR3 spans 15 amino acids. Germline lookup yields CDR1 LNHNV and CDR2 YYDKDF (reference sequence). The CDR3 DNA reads TGTGCCACCAGCGAGCCCCCAAGGGGCACCGGGGAGCTGTTTTTT. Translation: CATSEPPRGTGELFF.

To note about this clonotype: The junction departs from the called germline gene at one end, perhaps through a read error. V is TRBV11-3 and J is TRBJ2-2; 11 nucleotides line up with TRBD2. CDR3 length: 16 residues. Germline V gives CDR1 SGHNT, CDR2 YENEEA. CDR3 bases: TGTGCCAACAGCTTCGGCCCTAGCGGGGGGACCGGGGAGCTGTTTTTT. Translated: CANSFGPSGGTGELFF. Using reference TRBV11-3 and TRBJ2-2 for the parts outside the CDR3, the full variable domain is EAGVVQSPRYKIIEKKQPVAFWCNPISGHNTLYWYLQNLGQGPELLIRYENEEAVDDSQLPKDRFSAERLKGVDSTLKIQPAELGDSAVYLCANSFGPSGGTGELFFGEGSRLTVL.

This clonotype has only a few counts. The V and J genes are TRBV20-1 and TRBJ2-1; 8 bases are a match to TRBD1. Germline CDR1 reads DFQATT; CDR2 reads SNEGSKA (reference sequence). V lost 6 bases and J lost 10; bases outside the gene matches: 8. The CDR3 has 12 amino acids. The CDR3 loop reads CSAIGQGSEQFF. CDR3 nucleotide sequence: TGCAGTGCAATCGGACAGGGCAGCGAGCAGTTCTTC.

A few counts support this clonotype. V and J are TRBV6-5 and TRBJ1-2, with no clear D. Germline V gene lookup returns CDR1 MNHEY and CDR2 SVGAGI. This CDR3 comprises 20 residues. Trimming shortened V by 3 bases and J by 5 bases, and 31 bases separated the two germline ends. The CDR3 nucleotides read TGTGCCAGCAGTTATCTAACTCGGAGTAGCTCCCGAGAAATTACGTATGGCTACACCTTC. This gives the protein CASSYLTRSSSREITYGYTF.

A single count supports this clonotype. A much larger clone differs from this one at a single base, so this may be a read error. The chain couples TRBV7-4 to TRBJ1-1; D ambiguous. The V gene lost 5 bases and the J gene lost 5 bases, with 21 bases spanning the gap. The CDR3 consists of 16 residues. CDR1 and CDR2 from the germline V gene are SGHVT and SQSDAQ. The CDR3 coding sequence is TGTGCCAGCAGCGTGAGGCTCTGGATGGGGAATACTGAAGCTTTCTTT. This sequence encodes CASSVRLWMGNTEAFF.

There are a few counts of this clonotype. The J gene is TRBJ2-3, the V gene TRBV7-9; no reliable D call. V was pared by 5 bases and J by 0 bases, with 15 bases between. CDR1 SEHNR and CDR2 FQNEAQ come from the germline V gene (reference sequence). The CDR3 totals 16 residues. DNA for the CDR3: TGTGCCAGCAGCCCAGAGATCGGGTCAAGCACAGATACGCAGTATTTT. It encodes CASSPEIGSSTDTQYF.

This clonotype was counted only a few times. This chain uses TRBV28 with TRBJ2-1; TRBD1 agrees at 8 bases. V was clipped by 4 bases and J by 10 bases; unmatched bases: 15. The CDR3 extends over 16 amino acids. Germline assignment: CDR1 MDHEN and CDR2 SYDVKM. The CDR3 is CASSYVLGQGAPEQFF. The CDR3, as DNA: TGTGCCAGCAGTTATGTTCTAGGACAGGGTGCGCCGGAGCAGTTCTTC.

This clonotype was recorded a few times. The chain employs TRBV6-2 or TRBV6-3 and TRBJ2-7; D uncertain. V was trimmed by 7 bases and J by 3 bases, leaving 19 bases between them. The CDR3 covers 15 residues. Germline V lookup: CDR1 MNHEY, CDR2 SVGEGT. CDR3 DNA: TGTGCCAGCAAGGCTGAAGGTCCCGAGGTCTACGAGCAGTACGTC. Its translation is CASKAEGPEVYEQYV.

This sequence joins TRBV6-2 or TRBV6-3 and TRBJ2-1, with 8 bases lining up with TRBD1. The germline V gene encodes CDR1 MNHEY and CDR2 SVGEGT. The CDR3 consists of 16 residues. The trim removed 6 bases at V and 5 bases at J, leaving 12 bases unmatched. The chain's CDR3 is CASRPRDRIYNNEQFF. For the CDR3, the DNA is TGTGCCAGCAGACCCCGGGACAGGATTTATAACAATGAGCAGTTCTTC.

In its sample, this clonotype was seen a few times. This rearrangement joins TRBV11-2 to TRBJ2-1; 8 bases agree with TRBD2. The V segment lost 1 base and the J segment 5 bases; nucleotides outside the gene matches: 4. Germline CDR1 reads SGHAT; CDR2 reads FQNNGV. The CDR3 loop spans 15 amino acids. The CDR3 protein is CASSLGTSGHNEQFF. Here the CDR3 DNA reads TGTGCCAGCAGCTTAGGAACTAGCGGACACAATGAGCAGTTCTTC. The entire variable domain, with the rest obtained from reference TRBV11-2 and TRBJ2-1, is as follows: EAGVAQSPRYKIIEKRQSVAFWCNPISGHATLYWYQQILGQGPKLLIQFQNNGVVDDSQLPKDRFSAERLKGVDSTLKIQPAKLEDSAVYLCASSLGTSGHNEQFFGPGTRLTVL.

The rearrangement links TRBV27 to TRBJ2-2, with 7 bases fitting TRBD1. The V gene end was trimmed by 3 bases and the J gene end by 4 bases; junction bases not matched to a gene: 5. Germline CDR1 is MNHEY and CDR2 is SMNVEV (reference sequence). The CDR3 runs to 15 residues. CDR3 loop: CASSLAGGSTGELFF. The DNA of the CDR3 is TGTGCCAGCAGTTTGGCAGGGGGAAGCACCGGGGAGCTGTTTTTT.

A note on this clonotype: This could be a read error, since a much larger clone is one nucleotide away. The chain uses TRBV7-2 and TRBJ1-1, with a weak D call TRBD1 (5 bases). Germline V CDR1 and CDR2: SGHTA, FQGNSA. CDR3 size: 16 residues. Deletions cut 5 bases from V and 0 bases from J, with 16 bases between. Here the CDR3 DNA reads TGTGCCAGCAGCATAGGGACGGAGGCCTTGAACACTGAAGCTTTCTTT. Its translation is CASSIGTEALNTEAFF.

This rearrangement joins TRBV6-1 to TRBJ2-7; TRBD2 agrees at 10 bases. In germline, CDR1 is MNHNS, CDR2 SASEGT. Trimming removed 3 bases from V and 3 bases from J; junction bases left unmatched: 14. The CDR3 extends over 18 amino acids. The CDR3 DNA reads TGTGCCAGCAGTGAGTTTGCGGCCCTAGCGGGGGCCTTCTACGAGCAGTACGTC. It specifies CASSEFAALAGAFYEQYV.

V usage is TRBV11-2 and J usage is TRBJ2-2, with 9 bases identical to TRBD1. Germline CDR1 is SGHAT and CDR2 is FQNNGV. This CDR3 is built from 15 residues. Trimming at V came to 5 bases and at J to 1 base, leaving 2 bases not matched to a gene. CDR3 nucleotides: TGTGCCAGCAGCGAGACAGGGGGGAACACCGGGGAGCTGTTTTTT. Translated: CASSETGGNTGELFF.

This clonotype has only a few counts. The CDR3 region is CASSRDSHSPLHF. Written as DNA, the CDR3 is TGTGCCAGCAGTCGGGACAGTCATTCACCCCTCCACTTT. The V and J genes are TRBV2 and TRBJ1-6, with 7 bases fitting TRBD1. The ends lost 5 bases at V and 8 bases at J; junction bases unmatched: 3. This CDR3 has 13 amino acids. The V gene's germline CDR1 is SNHLY and CDR2 FYNNEI.

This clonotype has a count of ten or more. The CDR3 sequence: CASSYRALTANTEAFF. As DNA, the CDR3 is TGTGCCAGCAGTTATCGGGCGTTGACAGCCAACACTGAAGCTTTCTTT. The chain links TRBV6-2 or TRBV6-3 to TRBJ1-1, with a weak D call TRBD1 (5 bases). V dropped 3 bases and J dropped 2 bases, with 16 bases sitting between them. Germline V gene data show CDR1 as MNHEY and CDR2 as SVGEGT. The CDR3 spans 16 residues.

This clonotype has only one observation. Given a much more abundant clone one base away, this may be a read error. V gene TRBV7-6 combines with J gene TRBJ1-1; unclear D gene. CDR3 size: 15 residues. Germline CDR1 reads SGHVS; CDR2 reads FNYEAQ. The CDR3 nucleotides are TGTGCCAGCAGCCTAAATGAGGGCTCGAACATTGAAGCTTTCTTT. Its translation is CASSLNEGSNIEAFF.

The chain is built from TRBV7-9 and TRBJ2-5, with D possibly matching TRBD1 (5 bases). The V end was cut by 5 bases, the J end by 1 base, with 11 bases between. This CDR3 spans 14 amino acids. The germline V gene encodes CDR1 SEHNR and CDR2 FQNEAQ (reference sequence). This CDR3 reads CASSRPGFQETQYF. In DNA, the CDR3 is TGTGCCAGCAGCCGCCCAGGGTTCCAAGAGACCCAGTACTTC.

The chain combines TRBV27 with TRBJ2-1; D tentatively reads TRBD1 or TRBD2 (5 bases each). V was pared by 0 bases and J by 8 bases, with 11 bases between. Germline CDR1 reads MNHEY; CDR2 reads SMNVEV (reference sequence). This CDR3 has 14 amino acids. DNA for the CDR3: TGTGCCAGCAGTTTATCACGGGGCCCCGATGAGCAGTTCTTC. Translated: CASSLSRGPDEQFF.

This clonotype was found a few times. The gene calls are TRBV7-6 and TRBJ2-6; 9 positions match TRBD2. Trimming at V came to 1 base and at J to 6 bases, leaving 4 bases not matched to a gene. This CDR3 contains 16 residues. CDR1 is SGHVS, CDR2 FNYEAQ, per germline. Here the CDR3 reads CASSLVAGGEANVLTF. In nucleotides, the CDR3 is TGTGCCAGCAGCTTAGTGGCGGGGGGGGAGGCCAACGTCCTGACTTTC. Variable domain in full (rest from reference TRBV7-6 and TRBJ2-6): GAGVSQSPRYKVTKRGQDVALRCDPISGHVSLYWYRQALGQGPEFLTYFNYEAQQDKSGLPNDRFSAERPEGSISTLTIQRTEQRDSAMYRCASSLVAGGEANVLTFGAGSRLTVL.